This TCR beta chain comes out of a study of blood T cell repertoires in COVID-19. Study-level information: From the United States, Italy and Spain came samples of acute and convalescent COVID-19.

As originally analysed: Using reference gene primer amplification, nucleated cell counts were estimated. The table came from immunoSEQ multiplex PCR; TCRdb's copy has only in-frame clones and leaves some out. Clone size and the V and J calls come from that table; the DNA yielded D and trimming. The table has 110,000 to 150,000 clones, 70% to 80% seen once. CDR1 SGHNT and CDR2 YENEEA come from the germline V gene. J lost 4 bases, V lost 6 bases, and 4 bases had no gene match. The CDR3 length is 13 residues. This rearrangement joins TRBV11-3 to TRBJ1-1; 8 bases agree with TRBD1. This receptor was taken from a woman in her seventies with COVID-19, enrolled during active disease. The sequencing input was peripheral blood. The CDR3 DNA sequence: TGTGCCAGCAGTCGGGACAGGTCCACTGAAGCTTTCTTT. It codes for CASSRDRSTEAFF.